This T cell receptor beta chain was sequenced in a study of blood T cell repertoires in COVID-19. Across the whole study: Collection of acute and convalescent COVID-19 samples took place in the United States, Italy and Spain. T cells, B-cell-depleted T cells, or PBMCs provided the cDNA or gDNA that served as material.

The method was immunoSEQ multiplex PCR; TCRdb's version includes in-frame clones alone and lacks a portion of them. The table lists hundreds of thousands of clones, just over 85% of them singletons. Residents of 24 US areas, aged 18 to 89 years, made up the participants. Assignments of participants to cohorts depended upon their own reported clinical history. This clone was seen only a few times. The CDR3 sequence is 16 residues long. Germline V CDR1 and CDR2: WNHNN, SYGVQD (reference sequence). V was pared by 1 base and J by 6 bases, with 19 bases between. Sequencing input: PBMCs or T cells enriched from blood (not recorded which). The sequence was collected from a man younger than 45 who had recovered from COVID-19. The rearrangement links TRBV10-1 to TRBJ2-7; maybe TRBD2 (5 bases). The CDR3 region is CASSEFPTRREGEQYF. The CDR3, as DNA: TGCGCCAGCAGTGAGTTCCCCACCCGCCGGGAAGGCGAGCAGTACTTC.